Following are 13 T cell receptor beta chains from one sample sequenced in a study of T cells after yellow fever vaccination. TCRdb redid the calling of the 5' RACE reads with MiXCR, one entry per CDR3 protein. The sample comprises about 630,000 distinct CDR3 sequences, more than 9% of which are singletons, and approximately 15% rests with the top ten. Sequenced material: PBMCs, taken on the day of the yellow fever booster vaccination. These receptors all come from a man aged 25 to 40 who received the YFV17D yellow fever vaccine.

The rearrangement links TRBV7-2 to TRBJ2-7, with D possibly TRBD1 on 5 matching bases. This CDR3 has 16 residues. V shed 3 bases and J shed 0 bases, with 15 bases lying between them. The germline V gene encodes CDR1 SGHTA and CDR2 FQGNSA. DNA for the CDR3: TGTGCCAGCAGCTTTTCCCGTTCGACAGCCTCCTACGAGCAGTACTTC. As protein: CASSFSRSTASYEQYF.

This rearrangement joins TRBV7-8 to TRBJ2-4; the match to TRBD2 covers 7 bases. V lost 5 bases and J lost 6; bases outside the gene matches: 13. The CDR3 has 16 residues. The germline CDR1 and CDR2 sequences are SGHVS and FQNEAQ. The CDR3 sequence: CASSPTAGEDGNIQYF. As DNA, the CDR3 is TGTGCCAGCAGCCCCACCGCGGGGGAGGACGGAAACATTCAGTACTTC.

This chain connects TRBV5-5 to TRBJ2-1; D not resolved. Trimming took off 0 bases at V and 9 bases at J, with 10 bases between the two ends. Germline values: CDR1 SGHKS, CDR2 YYEKEE (reference sequence). The length of the CDR3 is 13 residues. CDR3 residues: CASSLAGLGEQFF. CDR3 nucleotide sequence: TGTGCCAGCAGCTTGGCCGGGTTAGGTGAGCAGTTCTTC.

This clonotype was counted between two and nine times. The gene calls are TRBV12-3 or TRBV12-4 and TRBJ1-2, with D possibly TRBD1 on 5 matching bases. This CDR3 has 13 residues. Trimming pared 8 bases from V and 6 bases from J, leaving 16 bases between. The DNA for the CDR3 is TGTGCCAGCCGCTGGGGCCAGCGGGATGGCTACACCTTC. Its translation is CASRWGQRDGYTF.

This clonotype came up once. The rearrangement joins TRBV7-2 to TRBJ2-1, with TRBD2 matching 10 bases. V lost 4 bases, J lost 3 bases, and 3 bases stayed unmatched. The CDR3 is 15 residues long. Germline V lookup: CDR1 SGHTA, CDR2 FQGNSA. CDR3 sequence: CASSYASGSYNEQFF. DNA of the CDR3: TGTGCCAGCAGCTACGCTAGCGGGAGCTACAATGAGCAGTTCTTC.

The CDR3 region has the DNA TGTGCCTCCAGAGGAGGGGGCTTAGGAAACACCATATATTTT. Its protein product is CASRGGGLGNTIYF. V is TRBV30 and J is TRBJ1-3; TRBD1 matches at 7 bases. J was trimmed by 4 bases and V by 7 bases; bases with no gene match: 10. Germline V gives CDR1 GTSNPN, CDR2 SVGIG (reference sequence). CDR3 size: 14 residues. The whole variable domain, filled in from reference TRBV30 and TRBJ1-3, reads SQTIHQWPATLVQPVGSPLSLECTVEGTSNPNLYWYRQAAGRGLQLLFYSVGIGQISSEVPQNLSASRPQDRQFILSSKKLLLSDSGFYLCASRGGGLGNTIYFGEGSWLTVV.

The CDR3 spells CASSLNRERATEAFF. For the CDR3, the DNA is TGTGCCAGCAGCTTGAACAGGGAGCGGGCCACTGAAGCTTTCTTT. The rearrangement links TRBV5-8 to TRBJ1-1; possibly TRBD1 for D (6 bases). CDR3 length: 15 amino acids. Trimming shortened V by 1 base and J by 4 bases, and 14 bases separated the two germline ends. CDR1 and CDR2 from the germline V gene are SGHTS and YDEGEE.

This clonotype was observed at least ten times. The V and J genes are TRBV9 and TRBJ1-2; D gene ambiguous. The germline V gene has CDR1 SGDLS and CDR2 YYNGEE. With 3 bases removed from V and 0 bases from J, the gap between germline ends came to 9 bases. The CDR3 consists of 14 residues. The CDR3 protein is CASSGTGPNYGYTF. In DNA form, the CDR3 reads TGTGCCAGCAGCGGAACCGGGCCTAACTATGGCTACACCTTC. The whole variable domain, remainder taken from reference TRBV9 and TRBJ1-2, is DSGVTQTPKHLITATGQRVTLRCSPRSGDLSVYWYQQSLDQGLQFLIQYYNGEERAKGNILERFSAQQFPDLHSELNLSSLELGDSALYFCASSGTGPNYGYTFGSGTRLTVV.

The V gene is TRBV11-2, the J gene TRBJ2-7; 10 nucleotides match TRBD2. V was pared by 0 bases and J by 2 bases, with 7 bases of the junction left unmatched. Germline CDR1 reads SGHAT; CDR2 reads FQNNGV. The CDR3 runs to 17 residues. CDR3 sequence reads: CASSLDPTGTSAYEQYF. In DNA form, the CDR3 reads TGTGCCAGCAGCTTAGACCCAACCGGGACTAGCGCCTACGAGCAGTACTTC.

The chain couples TRBV11-3 to TRBJ2-1, with TRBD1 as a possible D gene (6 bases). CDR1 SGHNT and CDR2 YENEEA come from the germline V gene. This CDR3 region has 15 residues. V lost 2 bases and J lost 4, with 12 bases in between. In nucleotides, the CDR3 is TGTGCCAGCAGCTTATCCCAGGGGCCATACAATGAGCAGTTCTTC. Encoded protein: CASSLSQGPYNEQFF.

This clonotype came up once. The rearrangement uses TRBV19 and TRBJ1-5; TRBD1 matches 8 bases. The V gene end was trimmed by 5 bases and the J gene end by 7 bases; junction bases not matched to a gene: 10. The CDR3 is 15 amino acids. Germline V CDR1 and CDR2: LNHDA, SQIVND (reference sequence). CDR3 sequence (DNA): TGTGCCAGTAGTGACGGAGGACAGGGCTGGCAGCCCCAGCATTTT. Protein product: CASSDGGQGWQPQHF.

This clonotype was observed a handful of times. V gene TRBV9 combines with J gene TRBJ2-7; D is undetermined. The CDR3 consists of 14 residues. Germline V gene lookup returns CDR1 SGDLS and CDR2 YYNGEE. Trimming took off 0 bases at V and 3 bases at J, with 10 bases between the two ends. The CDR3 DNA reads as TGTGCCAGCAGCGTAGATCAAGCACACTACGAGCAGTACTTC. Amino acids: CASSVDQAHYEQYF.

This clonotype was seen a handful of times. V gene TRBV7-8 combines with J gene TRBJ2-2; 9 bases fit TRBD2. Trimming removed 5 bases from V and 4 bases from J; junction bases left unmatched: 5. Looked up from germline, CDR1 is SGHVS and CDR2 is FQNEAQ. This CDR3 is 15 amino acids long. CDR3 sequence reads: CASSHLTSGTGELFF. The DNA of the CDR3 is TGTGCCAGCAGCCACTTGACTAGCGGCACCGGGGAGCTGTTTTTT.